The 15 T cell receptor beta chains given below trace back to one sample, sequenced in a study of blood T cell repertoires in COVID-19. Generated by immunoSEQ multiplex PCR, the TCRdb table keeps only in-frame clones and is missing some. The data contain 260,000 or so clones, roughly 85% of them singletons. The source material was PBMCs or T cells enriched from blood (not recorded which). The receptors were gathered from a woman aged 45-65 years who had recovered from COVID-19.

The genes are TRBV19 and TRBJ1-5; D remains ambiguous. V was trimmed by 8 bases and J by 8 bases, leaving 19 bases between them. Germline values: CDR1 LNHDA, CDR2 SQIVND (reference sequence). The CDR3 sequence is 14 residues long. CDR3 sequence reads: CASWTGEQSKPQHF. The CDR3, as DNA: TGTGCCAGTTGGACGGGAGAGCAATCAAAGCCCCAGCATTTT. Complete variable domain (other parts from reference TRBV19 and TRBJ1-5): DGGITQSPKYLFRKEGQNVTLSCEQNLNHDAMYWYRQDPGQGLRLIYYSQIVNDFQKGDIAEGYSVSREKKESFPLTVTSAQKNPTAFYLCASWTGEQSKPQHFGDGTRLSIL.

This chain links TRBV27 with TRBJ1-1; D is uncertain. The germline CDR1 and CDR2 sequences are MNHEY and SMNVEV (reference sequence). The length of the CDR3 is 14 residues. V lost 1 base and J lost 4, with 10 bases in between. As DNA, the CDR3 is TGTGCCAGCAGTTTATGGAGGCTGGGCACTGAAGCTTTCTTT. Amino acid sequence: CASSLWRLGTEAFF.

J is TRBJ1-5 and V is TRBV28, with 7 bases lining up with TRBD1. V shed 2 bases and J 6 bases; nucleotides not matched to a gene: 10. Germline CDR1 and CDR2: MDHEN and SYDVKM. This CDR3 contains 16 residues. CDR3 sequence: CASSLGVTGVGQPQHF. The CDR3 region has the DNA TGTGCCAGCAGTTTAGGGGTCACAGGGGTAGGTCAGCCCCAGCATTTT.

V gene TRBV7-9 combines with J gene TRBJ1-5; D gene unclear. This CDR3 has 13 amino acids. V lost 4 bases to trimming and J lost 1 base, with 5 bases between them. CDR1 and CDR2 from the germline V gene are SEHNR and FQNEAQ (reference sequence). The CDR3, as DNA: TGTGCCAGCAGCTATGAGAGCAATCAGCCCCAGCATTTT. Translating gives CASSYESNQPQHF. The full variable domain, its missing parts supplied by reference TRBV7-9 and TRBJ1-5, is DTGVSQNPRHKITKRGQNVTFRCDPISEHNRLYWYRQTLGQGPEFLTYFQNEAQLEKSRLLSDRFSAERPKGSFSTLEIQRTEQGDSAMYLCASSYESNQPQHFGDGTRLSIL.

The chain recombines TRBV3-1 (or the pseudogene TRBV3-2) with TRBJ2-3, with a possible D match to TRBD2 (6 bases). The V gene lost 4 bases and the J gene lost 6 bases, with 20 bases spanning the gap. The CDR3 has 16 residues. Germline lookup yields CDR1 LGHDT and CDR2 YNNKEL (reference sequence). The CDR3 is CASSPIPGLTPDTQYF. CDR3 nucleotides: TGTGCCAGCAGCCCAATTCCGGGACTCACGCCGGATACGCAGTATTTT.

The chain employs TRBV10-1 and TRBJ2-1; no firm D call. V lost 3 bases to trimming and J lost 0 bases, with 9 bases between them. CDR3 length: 15 amino acids. Germline V CDR1 and CDR2: WNHNN, SYGVQD (reference sequence). In DNA, the CDR3 is TGCGCCAGCAGTGATGCGATAAACTCCTACAATGAGCAGTTCTTC. Amino acids: CASSDAINSYNEQFF.

This chain joins TRBV21-1 and TRBJ2-5; the table's D call, TRBD1, has no DNA check behind it. TRBV21-1 is a pseudogene segment. The length of the CDR3 is 18 residues. In nucleotides, the CDR3 is TGTGCCAGCAGCAAAGCGATCTGGGCAGCCAATATCCAAGAGACCCAGTACTTC. As protein: CASSKAIWAANIQETQYF.

This rearrangement joins TRBV7-8 to TRBJ2-7; TRBD2 matches at 8 bases. Germline CDR1 is SGHVS and CDR2 is FQNEAQ. There are 16 residues in the CDR3. Unmatched junction bases numbered 9, after V lost 5 bases and J lost 0 bases. The CDR3 region is CASSPTSGSSSYEQYF. The DNA for the CDR3 is TGTGCCAGCAGCCCAACTAGCGGTTCCAGCTCCTACGAGCAGTACTTC.

The J gene is TRBJ1-3, the V gene TRBV2; D unclear. The CDR3 runs to 16 residues. CDR1 is SNHLY, CDR2 FYNNEI, per germline. The V end lost 5 bases, the J end lost 0 bases, and 14 bases lay between the germline ends. For the CDR3, the DNA is TGTGCCAGCAGTCCAAATTTGCGGAGCTCTGGAAACACCATATATTTT. Protein: CASSPNLRSSGNTIYF.

The chain couples TRBV5-5 to TRBJ1-4; D remains ambiguous. V lost 0 bases and J lost 8, with 14 bases in between. The CDR3 has 15 residues. Germline CDR1 and CDR2: SGHKS and YYEKEE (reference sequence). The CDR3 sequence: CASSLAGWDKEKLFF. DNA of the CDR3: TGTGCCAGCAGCTTGGCGGGGTGGGATAAAGAAAAACTGTTTTTT. The full variable domain, in which reference TRBV5-5 and TRBJ1-4 provide the parts outside the CDR3, is DAGVTQSPTHLIKTRGQQVTLRCSPISGHKSVSWYQQVLGQGPQFIFQYYEKEERGRGNFPDRFSARQFPNYSSELNVNALLLGDSALYLCASSLAGWDKEKLFFGSGTQLSVL.

The chain uses TRBV30 and TRBJ1-1; D unclear. The V end was cut by 0 bases, the J end by 1 base, with 9 bases between. Germline CDR1 and CDR2: GTSNPN and SVGIG (reference sequence). This CDR3 contains 14 residues. In nucleotides, the CDR3 is TGTGCCTGGAGTGTCCACAGCCAGAACACTGAAGCTTTCTTT. Its protein product is CAWSVHSQNTEAFF.

This clone was seen a few times. The chain recombines TRBV10-3 with TRBJ2-1, with TRBD1 matching over 8 bases. The CDR3 consists of 13 residues. V lost 6 bases, J lost 5 bases, and 3 bases stayed unmatched. CDR1 ENHRY and CDR2 SYGVKD come from the germline V gene. CDR3 residues: CAISQTGDNEQFF. In DNA, the CDR3 is TGTGCCATCAGCCAGACAGGGGACAATGAGCAGTTCTTC.

The CDR3 reads CASSEVQGGNYGYTF. CDR3 nucleotide sequence: TGCGCCAGCAGTGAAGTACAGGGCGGGAACTATGGCTACACCTTC. The V call is TRBV10-2, the J call TRBJ1-2; the D gene is possibly TRBD1 (6 bases). The CDR3 covers 15 residues. V lost 3 bases to trimming and J lost 2 bases, with 13 bases between them. Germline V CDR1 and CDR2: WSHSY, SAAADI.

This chain joins TRBV3-1 (or the pseudogene TRBV3-2) and TRBJ1-2; 8 bases fit TRBD1. Germline CDR1 and CDR2: LGHDT and YNNKEL (reference sequence). This CDR3 is built from 18 residues. V shed 1 base and J 2 bases; nucleotides not matched to a gene: 12. The CDR3 here is CASSQARRLQGVNYGYTF. As DNA, the CDR3 is TGTGCCAGCAGCCAAGCCCGAAGGCTACAGGGGGTAAACTATGGCTACACCTTC.

The V call is TRBV11-2, the J call TRBJ2-1; TRBD2 agrees at 9 bases. Unmatched junction bases numbered 8, after V lost 7 bases and J lost 7 bases. Germline V gene data show CDR1 as SGHAT and CDR2 as FQNNGV. The CDR3 has 14 amino acids. This CDR3 is CASIRGTSLNEQFF. Written as DNA, the CDR3 is TGTGCCAGCATCAGAGGGACTAGCCTAAATGAGCAGTTCTTC.